These 25 T cell receptor beta chains were all obtained from the same sample, sequenced in a study of cytomegalovirus exposure and HLA in healthy donors. Profiled with immunoSEQ multiplex PCR; TCRdb holds only in-frame clones, not every one. The sample lists about 150,000 clones, roughly nine tenths seen once, with about 0.75% in the top ten. Sequenced input: PBMCs. The receptor set was obtained from a man between 18 and 35 years old in good health and CMV-seronegative.

The V call is TRBV30, the J call TRBJ1-4; TRBD1 matches at 7 bases. V shed 4 bases, J shed 6 bases, and the junction held 8 bases outside the gene matches. The CDR3 loop spans 14 amino acids. The V gene's germline CDR1 is GTSNPN and CDR2 SVGIG (reference sequence). The CDR3 DNA reads TGTGCCTGGACCCTCGGGACAGCCCATGAAAAACTGTTTTTT. It specifies CAWTLGTAHEKLFF.

The gene calls are TRBV11-1 and TRBJ2-7; 7 bases agree with TRBD2. The CDR3 is 15 residues long. Unmatched junction bases numbered 5, after V lost 2 bases and J lost 1 base. Germline V lookup: CDR1 SGHAT, CDR2 FQDESV (reference sequence). CDR3 nucleotides: TGTGCCAGCAGCTTAACGGGAGGAGGGTCCTACGAGCAGTACGTC. This gives the protein CASSLTGGGSYEQYV.

V usage is TRBV18 and J usage is TRBJ1-4; the D gene is possibly TRBD1 (6 bases). The V end was cut by 6 bases, the J end by 8 bases, with 19 bases between. The germline V gene encodes CDR1 KGHSH and CDR2 LQKENI. This CDR3 comprises 15 residues. DNA for the CDR3: TGTGCCAGCTCCCCCCGGGACAACAAAGGGGAAAAACTGTTTTTT. Its translation is CASSPRDNKGEKLFF.

The gene calls are TRBV12-5 and TRBJ2-3; 9 positions agree with TRBD1. The trim removed 6 bases at V and 3 bases at J, leaving 4 bases unmatched. The CDR3 sequence is 14 residues long. Looked up from germline, CDR1 is LGHNT and CDR2 is FRNRAP. CDR3 amino acids: CASGPGQGTDTQYF. The CDR3 DNA sequence: TGTGCTAGTGGGCCGGGACAGGGAACAGATACGCAGTATTTT. The entire variable domain, with the rest obtained from reference TRBV12-5 and TRBJ2-3, is as follows: DARVTQTPRHKVTEMGQEVTMRCQPILGHNTVFWYRQTMMQGLELLAYFRNRAPLDDSGMPKDRFSAEMPDATLATLKIQPSEPRDSAVYFCASGPGQGTDTQYFGPGTRLTVL.

This chain links TRBV9 with TRBJ2-4; 8 bases match TRBD1. Germline V gene lookup returns CDR1 SGDLS and CDR2 YYNGEE. The CDR3 length is 13 residues. V shed 4 bases and J 6 bases; nucleotides not matched to a gene: 3. The CDR3 reads CASSPGTGNIQYF. As DNA, the CDR3 is TGTGCCAGCAGCCCCGGGACAGGAAACATTCAGTACTTC.

This clone has just one count. Other DNA variants within this sample encode the same CDR3. This chain links TRBV7-7 with TRBJ2-1, with 11 bases matching TRBD2. CDR1 and CDR2 (germline): SSHAT, FNYEAQ (reference sequence). Unmatched junction bases numbered 3, after V lost 5 bases and J lost 3 bases. The CDR3 extends over 15 amino acids. As DNA, the CDR3 is TGTGCCAGCAGCCTCGGGACTAGCGGCTACAATGAGCAGTTCTTC. This gives the protein CASSLGTSGYNEQFF.

The chain couples TRBV7-9 to TRBJ2-1; TRBD2 matches 14 bases. J gave up 5 bases and V 0 bases, and 3 bases lay outside the gene matches. CDR1 SEHNR and CDR2 FQNEAQ come from the germline V gene (reference sequence). There are 17 residues in the CDR3. The CDR3 sequence: CASSLAGLAGVHNEQFF. CDR3 in DNA: TGTGCCAGCAGCTTAGCGGGACTAGCGGGAGTTCACAATGAGCAGTTCTTC.

The count of this clone is one. The chain is built from TRBV2 and TRBJ2-7; the D gene is possibly TRBD1 (7 bases). This CDR3 contains 13 residues. Germline-derived CDR1 and CDR2 are SNHLY and FYNNEI. Trimming took off 6 bases at V and 3 bases at J, with 12 bases between the two ends. The CDR3 DNA sequence: TGTGCCAGCAGAAACAGGGGAGGCTACGAGCAGTACTTC. Its translation is CASRNRGGYEQYF.

In DNA, the CDR3 is TGTGCCAGCAGTTTATCACAGGGTGAAGGCTATGGCTACACCTTC. It translates to CASSLSQGEGYGYTF. The V and J genes are TRBV27 and TRBJ1-2, with a tentative D call TRBD1 (6 bases). This CDR3 contains 15 residues. V dropped 0 bases and J dropped 4 bases, with 12 bases sitting between them. The germline CDR1 and CDR2 sequences are MNHEY and SMNVEV (reference sequence).

The chain recombines TRBV9 with TRBJ2-3, with TRBD1 identical over 9 bases. The CDR3 runs 15 residues. J was trimmed by 3 bases and V by 4 bases; bases with no gene match: 6. Germline CDR1 SGDLS, CDR2 YYNGEE. CDR3 sequence reads: CASSLRTGDTDTQYF. CDR3 DNA sequence: TGTGCCAGCAGCCTTCGGACAGGGGATACAGATACGCAGTATTTT.

The chain employs TRBV10-3 and TRBJ2-3; 13 nucleotides align to TRBD2. This CDR3 is 17 amino acids long. The trim removed 5 bases at V and 5 bases at J, leaving 10 bases unmatched. Looked up from germline, CDR1 is ENHRY and CDR2 is SYGVKD. The CDR3 DNA is TGTGCCATCAGTCCTCTGGGACTAGCGGGGAACGAAGATACGCAGTATTTT. Translated, it gives CAISPLGLAGNEDTQYF.

The chain combines TRBV30 with TRBJ1-1; D unclear. Trimming took 0 bases from V and 0 from J, leaving 8 bases between them. Germline CDR1 is GTSNPN and CDR2 is SVGIG (reference sequence). The CDR3 is 14 amino acids. The CDR3 sequence is CAWSVGNMNTEAFF. CDR3 nucleotides: TGTGCCTGGAGTGTCGGGAACATGAACACTGAAGCTTTCTTT.

This sequence joins TRBV9 and TRBJ2-5, with 7 bases aligning to TRBD1. This CDR3 comprises 14 residues. After removal of 0 bases from V and 4 bases from J, the junction contained 3 bases not matched to a gene. The V gene's germline CDR1 is SGDLS and CDR2 YYNGEE. The CDR3, as DNA: TGTGCCAGCAGCGTAGCTACAGGGGTAGAGACCCAGTACTTC. Its translation: CASSVATGVETQYF.

The chain uses TRBV6-5 and TRBJ1-3; 8 bases fit TRBD1. Germline lookup yields CDR1 MNHEY and CDR2 SVGAGI. The CDR3 spans 15 residues. Trimming took 4 bases from V and 4 from J; bases not matched to a gene: 6. CDR3 residues: CASSSGQEEGNTIYF. CDR3 sequence (DNA): TGTGCCAGCAGTTCGGGACAGGAGGAGGGAAACACCATATATTTT.

V and J are TRBV7-8 and TRBJ2-3; 7 bases are shared with TRBD2. V lost 6 bases, J lost 3 bases, and 3 bases stayed unmatched. This CDR3 is 13 amino acids long. Germline V CDR1 and CDR2: SGHVS, FQNEAQ. This CDR3 is CASRLLATDTQYF. The CDR3 DNA follows: TGTGCCAGCAGGTTACTAGCGACAGATACGCAGTATTTT.

The rearrangement uses TRBV7-8 and TRBJ2-1, with 14 bases that match TRBD2. The germline V gene encodes CDR1 SGHVS and CDR2 FQNEAQ. CDR3 length equals 17 residues. With 5 bases clipped from V and 7 bases from J, the junction kept 10 bases outside the gene matches. Here the CDR3 DNA reads TGTGCCAGCAGCCAAAGACTAGCGGGAGGGCCGGGAAATGAGCAGTTCTTC. As protein: CASSQRLAGGPGNEQFF.

The gene calls are TRBV2 and TRBJ2-7; D is perhaps TRBD1 (6 bases). Trimming shortened V by 7 bases and J by 2 bases, and 12 bases separated the two germline ends. CDR1 and CDR2 (germline): SNHLY, FYNNEI. The CDR3 is 13 amino acids. CDR3 protein: CASIPDRTYEQYF. CDR3 nucleotide sequence: TGTGCCAGCATACCAGACAGGACCTACGAGCAGTACTTC.

The gene calls are TRBV7-8 and TRBJ1-2; TRBD1 aligns across 7 bases. The V gene's germline CDR1 is SGHVS and CDR2 FQNEAQ. The V and J ends lost 5 bases and 8 bases, in that order; junction bases with no gene match: 5. The CDR3 sequence is 12 residues long. This CDR3 is CASSRTGDGYTF. The CDR3 coding sequence is TGTGCCAGCAGCAGAACAGGGGACGGCTACACCTTC. Using reference TRBV7-8 and TRBJ1-2 for the parts outside the CDR3, the full variable domain is GAGVSQSPRYKVAKRGQDVALRCDPISGHVSLFWYQQALGQGPEFLTYFQNEAQLDKSGLPSDRFFAERPEGSVSTLKIQRTQQEDSAVYLCASSRTGDGYTFGSGTRLTVV.

This sequence joins TRBV7-9 and TRBJ2-3, with TRBD1 matching over 7 bases. In germline, CDR1 is SEHNR, CDR2 FQNEAQ (reference sequence). This CDR3 comprises 14 residues. V shed 8 bases and J 2 bases; nucleotides not matched to a gene: 7. CDR3 sequence reads: CASGKQGLTDTQYF. The CDR3 nucleotides are TGTGCCAGCGGAAAACAGGGGCTCACAGATACGCAGTATTTT.

The J gene is TRBJ2-3, the V gene TRBV14; 10 nucleotides match TRBD1. With V trimmed by 5 bases and J by 1 base, 9 bases remained unmatched. CDR1 and CDR2 from the germline V gene are SGHDN and FVKESK. The CDR3 is made up of 17 amino acids. CDR3 sequence reads: CASSKRPGQGRTDTQYF. As DNA, the CDR3 is TGTGCCAGCAGCAAGAGACCGGGACAGGGGCGCACAGATACGCAGTATTTT. The full variable domain, with the rest looked up from reference TRBV14 and TRBJ2-3, is EAGVTQFPSHSVIEKGQTVTLRCDPISGHDNLYWYRRVMGKEIKFLLHFVKESKQDESGMPNNRFLAERTGGTYSTLKVQPAELEDSGVYFCASSKRPGQGRTDTQYFGPGTRLTVL.

The chain couples TRBV6-1 to TRBJ2-6, with D possibly being TRBD1 (5 bases). Germline V gene lookup returns CDR1 MNHNS and CDR2 SASEGT. The CDR3 is made up of 15 amino acids. Trimming pared 8 bases from V and 1 base from J, leaving 12 bases between. In DNA, the CDR3 is TGTGCCAGCCAGGCAGGGTCTTCTGGGGCCAACGTCCTGACTTTC. Translation: CASQAGSSGANVLTF.

In its sample, this clone was seen once. The chain is built from TRBV11-2 and TRBJ2-2; D gene unclear. The CDR3 length is 13 residues. Germline CDR1 is SGHAT and CDR2 is FQNNGV. Trimming cost V 3 bases and J 4 bases, with 6 bases left between them. The CDR3 sequence is CASSFPFTGELFF. CDR3 coding DNA: TGTGCCAGCAGCTTCCCCTTCACCGGGGAGCTGTTTTTT.

This sequence joins TRBV27 and TRBJ1-4; a weak D match, TRBD1 (5 bases). Germline-derived CDR1 and CDR2 are MNHEY and SMNVEV (reference sequence). Trimming removed 5 bases at V and 8 bases at J, with 18 bases between. The CDR3 runs 15 residues. The CDR3: CASSGPRGGREKLFF. Here the CDR3 DNA reads TGTGCCAGCAGTGGACCAAGGGGAGGAAGAGAAAAACTGTTTTTT.

The chain is built from TRBV5-1 and TRBJ2-4; the D gene is possibly TRBD2 (6 bases). This CDR3 is built from 15 residues. The V and J ends lost 0 bases and 5 bases respectively, with 12 bases between them. From germline, CDR1 is SGHRS and CDR2 YFSETQ. The DNA of the CDR3 is TGCGCCAGCAGCTTGGTATTCGGAGGGCAAAACATTCAGTACTTC. Protein: CASSLVFGGQNIQYF.

The chain is built from TRBV5-4 and TRBJ1-2; 7 nucleotides agree with TRBD1. The J segment lost 4 bases and the V segment lost 4 bases, leaving 7 bases of the junction unmatched. Germline V gene sequence: CDR1 SGHNT, CDR2 YYREEE (reference sequence). The CDR3 has 14 residues. CDR3 protein: CASSRQGSIYGYTF. For the CDR3, the DNA is TGTGCCAGCAGCCGACAGGGCTCAATCTATGGCTACACCTTC.